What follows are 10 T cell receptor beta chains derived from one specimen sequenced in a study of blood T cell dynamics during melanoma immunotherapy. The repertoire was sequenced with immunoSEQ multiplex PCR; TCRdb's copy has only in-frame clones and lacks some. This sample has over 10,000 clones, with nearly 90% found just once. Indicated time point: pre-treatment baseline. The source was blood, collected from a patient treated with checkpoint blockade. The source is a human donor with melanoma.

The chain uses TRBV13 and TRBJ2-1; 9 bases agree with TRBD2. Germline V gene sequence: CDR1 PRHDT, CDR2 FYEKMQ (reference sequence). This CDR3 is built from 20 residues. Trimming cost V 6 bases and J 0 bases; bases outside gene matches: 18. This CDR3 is CASSPRGRLAVRNSYNEQFF. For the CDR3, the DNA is TGTGCCAGCAGTCCTCGAGGGAGACTAGCGGTGAGAAACTCCTACAATGAGCAGTTCTTC.

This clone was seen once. The CDR3 region has the DNA TGTGCCAGTAGTTCCAGGGGGTCAACTTACACTGAAGCTTTCTTT. Translating gives CASSSRGSTYTEAFF. V usage is TRBV19 and J usage is TRBJ1-1, with 7 bases fitting TRBD1. The CDR3 extends over 15 amino acids. The germline gives CDR1 LNHDA, CDR2 SQIVND (reference sequence). Trimming at V came to 5 bases and at J to 3 bases, leaving 9 bases not matched to a gene.

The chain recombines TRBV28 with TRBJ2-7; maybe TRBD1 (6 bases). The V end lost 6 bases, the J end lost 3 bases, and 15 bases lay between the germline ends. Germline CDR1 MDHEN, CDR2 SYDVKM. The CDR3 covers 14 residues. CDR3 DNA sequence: TGTGCCAGCAGCACCACACCGGACAGCTACGAGCAGTACTTC. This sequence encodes CASSTTPDSYEQYF.

CDR3 residues: CASRLAGDTGELFF. The CDR3 DNA sequence: TGTGCCAGCAGACTAGCGGGAGACACCGGGGAGCTGTTTTTT. The chain combines TRBV7-2 with TRBJ2-2; 11 nucleotides match TRBD2. Germline assignment: CDR1 SGHTA and CDR2 FQGNSA. V lost 6 bases and J lost 3; bases outside the gene matches: 0. The CDR3 has 14 residues.

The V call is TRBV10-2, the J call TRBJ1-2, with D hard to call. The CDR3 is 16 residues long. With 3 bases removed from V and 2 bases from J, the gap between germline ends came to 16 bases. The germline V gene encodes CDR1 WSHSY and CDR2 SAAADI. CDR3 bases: TGCGCCAGCAGTGACCTGAGCCCGACAAGAAACTATGGCTACACCTTC. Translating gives CASSDLSPTRNYGYTF.

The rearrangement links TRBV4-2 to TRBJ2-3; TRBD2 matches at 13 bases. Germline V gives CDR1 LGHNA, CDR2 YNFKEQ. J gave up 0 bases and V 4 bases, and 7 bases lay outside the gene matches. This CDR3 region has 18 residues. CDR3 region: CASSRPGLAGASTDTQYF. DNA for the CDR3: TGTGCCAGCAGCCGCCCAGGACTAGCGGGAGCTAGCACAGATACGCAGTATTTT.

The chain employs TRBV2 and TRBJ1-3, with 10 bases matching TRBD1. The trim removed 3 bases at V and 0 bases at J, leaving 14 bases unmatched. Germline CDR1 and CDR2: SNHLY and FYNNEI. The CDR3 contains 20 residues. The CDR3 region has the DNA TGTGCCAGCAGTGATCCCTCCTTGGACAGGGGGACAGACTCTGGAAACACCATATATTTT. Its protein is CASSDPSLDRGTDSGNTIYF.

In nucleotides, the CDR3 is TGTGCCAGCAGCTTAGGTTTTGCTGAAAAACTGTTTTTT. It yields the protein CASSLGFAEKLFF. V gene TRBV7-2 combines with J gene TRBJ1-4; D unclear. Trimming took 1 base from V and 7 from J, leaving 7 bases between them. The CDR3 loop spans 13 amino acids. The V gene's germline CDR1 is SGHTA and CDR2 FQGNSA. The entire variable domain, with the rest obtained from reference TRBV7-2 and TRBJ1-4, is as follows: GAGVSQSPSNKVTEKGKDVELRCDPISGHTALYWYRQSLGQGLEFLIYFQGNSAPDKSGLPSDRFSAERTGGSVSTLTIQRTQQEDSAVYLCASSLGFAEKLFFGSGTQLSVL.

This CDR3 is CASRTGVGTEAFF. Here the CDR3 DNA reads TGTGCCTCGAGGACAGGGGTGGGCACTGAAGCTTTCTTT. This rearrangement joins TRBV19 to TRBJ1-1; the match to TRBD1 covers 9 bases. The germline V gene has CDR1 LNHDA and CDR2 SQIVND (reference sequence). This CDR3 spans 13 amino acids. Trimming at V came to 11 bases and at J to 4 bases, leaving 8 bases not matched to a gene.

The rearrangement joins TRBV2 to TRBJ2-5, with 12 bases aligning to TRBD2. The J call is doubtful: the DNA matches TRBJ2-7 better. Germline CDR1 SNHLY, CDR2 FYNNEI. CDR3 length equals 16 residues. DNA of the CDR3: TGTGCCAGCAGTGAAGCGGTACTAGCGGGAGGAAACGAGCAGTACTTC. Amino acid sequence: CASSEAVLAGGNEQYF.